The 28 T cell receptor beta chains listed next were all sequenced from one sample in a study of CD8 T cells in Susac syndrome. Random hexamers primed reverse transcription of about 0.45 to 1 ug RNA. TCRdb analysed the immunoSEQ multiplex PCR reads with MiXCR anew, one entry per CDR3 protein. The repertoire holds some 110,000 distinct CDR3 sequences, with 85% to 95% as singletons. The specimen was CD4+ T cells from PBMCs. These receptors all come from a human donor with multiple sclerosis.

The genes are TRBV29-1 and TRBJ1-1; the D is unclear. Per the germline V gene, CDR1 is SQVTM and CDR2 is ANQGSEA. V lost 2 bases to trimming and J lost 1 base, with 2 bases between them. The CDR3 contains 11 residues. The CDR3 protein is CSVERNTEAFF. Written as DNA, the CDR3 is TGCAGCGTTGAACGGAACACTGAAGCTTTCTTT.

The DNA for the CDR3 is TGTGCCAGCAGGAAGGGGTCCGACAGACGAAACATTCAGTACTTC. It yields the protein CASRKGSDRRNIQYF. This chain connects TRBV7-2 to TRBJ2-4; D is possibly TRBD1 (5 bases). The CDR3 totals 15 residues. Germline CDR1 reads SGHTA; CDR2 reads FQGNSA. V gave up 6 bases and J gave up 6 bases, with 18 bases separating them.

V usage is TRBV29-1 and J usage is TRBJ1-1; D possibly corresponds to TRBD1 (5 bases). V was clipped by 7 bases and J by 1 base, with 13 bases between them. CDR1 and CDR2 from the germline V gene are SQVTM and ANQGSEA. This CDR3 has 13 amino acids. The CDR3 sequence is CSAFGGENTEAFF. The CDR3 coding sequence is TGCAGCGCCTTCGGGGGGGAGAACACTGAAGCTTTCTTT.

V gene TRBV24-1 combines with J gene TRBJ2-1; D is ambiguous. CDR1 and CDR2 (germline): KGHDR, SFDVKD. V lost 6 bases and J 9 bases, leaving 11 bases between the germline ends. This CDR3 is built from 12 residues. The CDR3 region has the DNA TGTGCCACCAGTAAGGATTCGGGTGAGCAGTTCTTC. This codes for CATSKDSGEQFF.

In DNA form, the CDR3 reads TGTGCCAGCAGCTTGGTGGGTTCCGACACTGAAGCTTTCTTT. This gives the protein CASSLVGSDTEAFF. The chain employs TRBV5-6 and TRBJ1-1; D is unresolved. V lost 0 bases and J 3 bases, leaving 9 bases between the germline ends. This CDR3 contains 14 residues. Germline-derived CDR1 and CDR2 are SGHDT and YYEEEE.

The genes are TRBV6-5 and TRBJ2-7, with D unresolved. V shed 0 bases and J shed 4 bases, with 13 bases lying between them. Germline V CDR1 and CDR2: MNHEY, SVGAGI. The CDR3 runs 15 residues. CDR3 nucleotide sequence: TGTGCCAGCAGTTACTCCGCGTCCTTGGGGTACGAGCAGTACTTC. Translated, it gives CASSYSASLGYEQYF.

V gene TRBV12-3 or TRBV12-4 combines with J gene TRBJ2-7, with 10 bases matching TRBD2. The junction had 4 bases not matched to a gene; V was cut back by 6 bases and J by 2 bases. The CDR3 runs to 14 residues. CDR3 coding DNA: TGTGCCAGCAGACCTCTAGCGGGGGCCTACGAGCAGTACTTC. It translates to CASRPLAGAYEQYF.

This clonotype came up once. Germline and junction disagree at one end, which may indicate a read error. The chain is built from TRBV6-1 and TRBJ1-6, with no clear D. Germline lookup yields CDR1 MNHNS and CDR2 SASEGT. The length of the CDR3 is 13 residues. The chain's CDR3 is CASSRGDEGLPDF. The CDR3 DNA is TGTGCCAGCAGTCGTGGGGATGAAGGCCTTCCGGACTTT.

CDR3 sequence: CASGRADTGNTEAFF. The CDR3, as DNA: TGTGCCAGCGGACGCGCCGACACAGGGAACACTGAAGCTTTCTTT. This chain connects TRBV2 to TRBJ1-1, with D tentatively TRBD1 (5 bases). The germline V gene encodes CDR1 SNHLY and CDR2 FYNNEI. This CDR3 contains 15 residues. V was cut by 8 bases and J by 1 base, with 17 bases left in between. The full variable domain, in which reference TRBV2 and TRBJ1-1 provide the parts outside the CDR3, is EPEVTQTPSHQVTQMGQEVILRCVPISNHLYFYWYRQILGQKVEFLVSFYNNEISEKSEIFDDQFSVERPDGSNFTLKIRSTKLEDSAMYFCASGRADTGNTEAFFGQGTRLTVV.

The CDR3 bases are TGTGCCAGCAGTTTAGCGGCGTCTAGCGGGGGGGGAGGGTCCTACGAGCAGTACTTC. It specifies CASSLAASSGGGGSYEQYF. V usage is TRBV12-3 or TRBV12-4 and J usage is TRBJ2-7; TRBD2 matches 12 bases. The CDR3 sequence is 19 residues long. The junction had 10 bases not matched to a gene; V was cut back by 0 bases and J by 1 base.

This chain connects TRBV20-1 to TRBJ1-1, with a weak D call TRBD1 (5 bases). This CDR3 contains 14 residues. Per the germline V gene, CDR1 is DFQATT and CDR2 is SNEGSKA (reference sequence). Trimming took 0 bases from V and 3 from J, leaving 11 bases between them. In DNA form, the CDR3 reads TGCAGTGCTAGAGATGCGGGGGGGTACACTGAAGCTTTCTTT. Protein: CSARDAGGYTEAFF.

The J gene is TRBJ1-4, the V gene TRBV7-8; no reliable D call. CDR1 SGHVS and CDR2 FQNEAQ come from the germline V gene. Trimming removed 3 bases at V and 0 bases at J, with 17 bases between. CDR3 length: 18 residues. The CDR3 region is CASSLRRGVIATNEKLFF. The CDR3 region has the DNA TGTGCCAGCAGCTTGAGACGTGGTGTGATTGCAACTAATGAAAAACTGTTTTTT.

The CDR3 DNA reads TGCAGTGCTAGGCAAGGGCAAAGGAACACTGAAGCTTTCTTT. Amino acids: CSARQGQRNTEAFF. The V call is TRBV20-1, the J call TRBJ1-1; no clear D. CDR3 length: 14 amino acids. The germline gives CDR1 DFQATT, CDR2 SNEGSKA (reference sequence). Trimming took off 3 bases at V and 1 base at J, with 12 bases between the two ends.

Only one count was recorded for this clonotype. The chain is built from TRBV6-5 and TRBJ1-1; D unresolved. This CDR3 spans 11 amino acids. The germline V and J ends were trimmed by 7 bases and 5 bases, with 8 bases remaining between them. CDR1 is MNHEY, CDR2 SVGAGI, per germline. The CDR3 protein is CASTLGTEAFF. CDR3 coding DNA: TGTGCCAGCACCCTTGGGACTGAAGCTTTCTTT.

This chain links TRBV28 with TRBJ2-7, with D uncertain. The CDR3 spans 12 residues. Germline-derived CDR1 and CDR2 are MDHEN and SYDVKM. V was pared by 3 bases and J by 3 bases, with 6 bases between. Here the CDR3 reads CASSFSRYEQYF. The CDR3 coding sequence is TGTGCCAGCAGTTTTAGTCGCTACGAGCAGTACTTC.

In nucleotides, the CDR3 is TGTGCCAGCAGTGATCGGACCGGGACATTCGACATTCAGTACTTC. Its translation: CASSDRTGTFDIQYF. The rearrangement uses TRBV6-1 and TRBJ2-4; a weak D match, TRBD1 (6 bases). CDR3 length: 15 residues. Trimming stripped 3 bases from V and 8 bases from J, with 17 bases between. Germline V gene lookup returns CDR1 MNHNS and CDR2 SASEGT.

V gene TRBV13 combines with J gene TRBJ2-5; tentative D call: TRBD1 (6 bases). The CDR3 is 14 residues long. V was shortened by 5 bases and J by 5 bases, with 15 bases between the two germline ends. Germline V gene sequence: CDR1 PRHDT, CDR2 FYEKMQ (reference sequence). DNA of the CDR3: TGTGCCAGCAGCGCTTATGACAGGCCGGAGACCCAGTACTTC. Amino acid sequence: CASSAYDRPETQYF.

A single count supports this clonotype. This rearrangement joins TRBV27 to TRBJ1-3; the D is unclear. This CDR3 spans 11 amino acids. The V and J ends lost 8 bases and 4 bases respectively, with 6 bases between them. CDR1 and CDR2 (germline): MNHEY, SMNVEV (reference sequence). CDR3 coding DNA: TGTGCCAGCCGATGGGGAAACACCATATATTTT. Its protein is CASRWGNTIYF.

The chain has TRBV20-1 and TRBJ1-2; D gene uncertain. The V and J ends lost 0 bases and 14 bases respectively, with 22 bases between them. The length of the CDR3 is 14 residues. CDR1 and CDR2 from the germline V gene are DFQATT and SNEGSKA (reference sequence). CDR3 protein: CSAREAAPNLKETF. CDR3 bases: TGCAGTGCTAGAGAGGCCGCCCCCAACCTAAAGGAAACCTTC.

The chain employs TRBV11-2 and TRBJ1-1; perhaps TRBD1 as D (6 bases). V was cut by 5 bases and J by 0 bases, with 16 bases left in between. The CDR3 covers 16 residues. Germline V CDR1 and CDR2: SGHAT, FQNNGV. CDR3 DNA: TGTGCCAGCAGCCCCCCGACAGGTAGGATGAACACTGAAGCTTTCTTT. Translating gives CASSPPTGRMNTEAFF.

The V gene is TRBV5-1, the J gene TRBJ1-5, with unresolved D. Germline CDR1 SGHRS, CDR2 YFSETQ. The CDR3 length is 14 residues. Trimming removed 1 base at V and 7 bases at J, with 12 bases between. For the CDR3, the DNA is TGCGCCAGCAGCTTGAGTGACATGGGACAGCCCCAGCATTTT. Its protein is CASSLSDMGQPQHF.

V is TRBV20-1 and J is TRBJ2-7, with a weak D call TRBD2 (6 bases). CDR3 length equals 14 residues. Trimming pared 5 bases from V and 0 bases from J, leaving 14 bases between. Germline assignment: CDR1 DFQATT and CDR2 SNEGSKA (reference sequence). CDR3 in DNA: TGCAGTGCTGGGATGGCGGGGCGCTCCTACGAGCAGTACTTC. It encodes CSAGMAGRSYEQYF.

This rearrangement joins TRBV5-4 to TRBJ2-3; D unclear. This CDR3 comprises 12 residues. Trimming removed 4 bases from V and 2 bases from J, with 5 bases in between. Germline loops: CDR1 SGHNT, CDR2 YYREEE (reference sequence). DNA of the CDR3: TGTGCCAGCAGCAAAAACACAGATACGCAGTATTTT. It yields the protein CASSKNTDTQYF.

The chain couples TRBV30 to TRBJ2-5, with D possibly called TRBD1 or TRBD2 (5 bases each). The germline V gene encodes CDR1 GTSNPN and CDR2 SVGIG (reference sequence). Trimming took 0 bases from V and 5 from J, leaving 16 bases between them. The CDR3 spans 15 residues. The CDR3, as DNA: TGTGCCTGGAGTGTCGGCCAGGGAGTGGGGGAGACCCAGTACTTC. Protein sequence: CAWSVGQGVGETQYF.

The chain links TRBV5-1 to TRBJ2-3; D uncertain. The V gene lost 5 bases and the J gene lost 2 bases, with 15 bases spanning the gap. Germline V gene lookup returns CDR1 SGHRS and CDR2 YFSETQ. The CDR3 extends over 15 amino acids. CDR3 region: CASRVSGETTDTQYF. CDR3 DNA sequence: TGCGCCAGCAGGGTTTCGGGCGAAACCACAGATACGCAGTATTTT.

This clonotype was observed a handful of times. The rearrangement links TRBV18 to TRBJ1-1; 7 bases fit TRBD1. Germline-derived CDR1 and CDR2 are KGHSH and LQKENI. This CDR3 has 15 residues. V gave up 5 bases and J gave up 0 bases; unmatched junction bases: 6. CDR3 amino acids: CASSSDRAMNTEAFF. CDR3 in DNA: TGTGCCAGCTCAAGTGACAGGGCGATGAACACTGAAGCTTTCTTT.

The CDR3 here is CSARVGNTEAFF. The CDR3 region has the DNA TGCAGTGCTAGAGTCGGAAACACTGAAGCTTTCTTT. This chain uses TRBV20-1 with TRBJ1-1; D uncertain. There are 12 residues in the CDR3. Germline V gene sequence: CDR1 DFQATT, CDR2 SNEGSKA (reference sequence). The ends were cut back, 1 base at V and 2 bases at J, with 5 bases in the middle.

The chain joins TRBV30 to TRBJ2-7, with 7 nucleotides matching TRBD1. With V trimmed by 4 bases and J by 4 bases, 13 bases remained unmatched. This CDR3 contains 15 residues. Germline V gene data show CDR1 as GTSNPN and CDR2 as SVGIG (reference sequence). CDR3 amino acids: CAWMHRDSISYEQYF. The CDR3 coding sequence is TGTGCCTGGATGCACCGGGACAGTATATCGTACGAGCAGTACTTC. The whole variable domain, filled in from reference TRBV30 and TRBJ2-7, reads SQTIHQWPATLVQPVGSPLSLECTVEGTSNPNLYWYRQAAGRGLQLLFYSVGIGQISSEVPQNLSASRPQDRQFILSSKKLLLSDSGFYLCAWMHRDSISYEQYFGPGTRLTVT.